The rows below give T cell receptor beta chains drawn from one sample of a study of T cells after yellow fever vaccination. TCRdb called the 5' RACE reads again in MiXCR, with one record for every CDR3 protein. This table has fewer than 450,000 distinct CDR3 sequences, 7% to 10% appearing once. The source material was PBMCs, sampled around 45 days after the first yellow fever vaccination. These receptor sequences come from a man between 18 and 29 years old who received the YFV17D yellow fever vaccine. The CDR3 runs from the conserved cysteine through the conserved F or W. The order of the fields is V gene, D gene, J gene, clone size, CDR3 DNA, CDR3 protein. The D gene is left open where the match is weak. Not all rows give a size; the values are once, few, many and, for expanded clones, a class.

>TRBV12-3/TRBV12-4|.|TRBJ1-1|.
TGTGCCAGCAGTTTACAGGGCCCCACTGAAGCTTTCTTT
CASSLQGPTEAFF
>TRBV11-2|.|TRBJ1-1|few
TGTGCCAGCAGCTTAGCTTACGGGCTGAACACTGAAGCTTTCTTT
CASSLAYGLNTEAFF
>TRBV4-2|.|TRBJ2-1|.
TGTGCCAGCAGCCCCGGGCTCCTCTGCTATGAGCAGTTCTTC
CASSPGLLCYEQFF
>TRBV11-2|TRBD1|TRBJ1-2|few
TGTGCCAGCAGCTCACTAAGGGGGCGCGCGGGGTATGGCTACACCTTC
CASSSLRGRAGYGYTF
>TRBV7-3|TRBD2|TRBJ2-3|few
TGTGCCAGCAGCCCCCGCCGGGGGGGGGGGCAGTATTTT
CASSPRRGGGQYF
>TRBV4-3|.|TRBJ2-7|few
TGCGCCAGCAGCCCTGACGGATTCCGCGAGCAGTACTTC
CASSPDGFREQYF
>TRBV3-1|.|TRBJ1-1|.
TGTGCCAGCAGCCCCCCCCTTCGGGCCCGGGGCACTGAAGCTTTCTTT
CASSPPLRARGTEAFF
>TRBV20-1|TRBD1|TRBJ2-3|.
TGCAGTGCTAGACTAACGACAGGGGCAAGCACAGATACGCAGTATTTT
CSARLTTGASTDTQYF
>TRBV29-1|.|TRBJ1-2|.
TGCAGCGTTCTGCTGCCGGGACCTCTATACACCTTC
CSVLLPGPLYTF
>TRBV6-1|.|TRBJ1-5|.
TGTGCCAGCAGTCCGGGCTCCGTCAGCAATCAGCCCCAGCATTTT
CASSPGSVSNQPQHF
>TRBV6-1|.|TRBJ2-1|.
TGTACCAGCAGTCTCCCACAGGGGGGGTACAATGAGCAGTTCTTC
CTSSLPQGGYNEQFF
>TRBV25-1|.|TRBJ2-7|many
TGTGCCAGCAGTCCACAAACTCCGCACTACGAGCAGTACTTC
CASSPQTPHYEQYF
>TRBV10-3|TRBD1|TRBJ2-2|many
TGTGCCACCAGCGGAGGGACAGGGCAAACCGGGGAGCTGTTTTTT
CATSGGTGQTGELFF